These 19 T cell receptor beta chains originate from one sample sequenced in a study of T cell responses to AZD1222 COVID-19 vaccine. Clones were read by immunoSEQ multiplex PCR, and TCRdb kept only the in-frame ones, dropping some. The table shows 100,000 to 150,000 clones, with around 90% occurring only once. The source material was peripheral blood, sampled on day 0 of AZD1222 vaccination. The source is an adult in good health.

The V call is TRBV27, the J call TRBJ2-1, with 9 nucleotides matching TRBD1. J lost 4 bases, V lost 6 bases, and 10 bases had no gene match. The V gene's germline CDR1 is MNHEY and CDR2 SMNVEV (reference sequence). This CDR3 is 16 amino acids long. The CDR3 is CASRLQGALAYNEQFF. As DNA, the CDR3 is TGTGCCAGCAGATTACAGGGGGCTTTGGCGTACAATGAGCAGTTCTTC.

This clone appeared once. The chain employs TRBV9 and TRBJ1-6; tentatively, D is TRBD1 (5 bases). V dropped 0 bases and J dropped 9 bases, with 13 bases sitting between them. CDR1 and CDR2 (germline): SGDLS, YYNGEE. This CDR3 is built from 15 residues. The CDR3 protein is CASSVEVQGFSPLHF. The CDR3 nucleotides read TGTGCCAGCAGCGTAGAGGTGCAGGGATTTTCACCCCTCCACTTT.

The chain uses TRBV30 and TRBJ2-2; possibly TRBD2 for D (6 bases). The CDR3 covers 14 residues. V gave up 4 bases and J gave up 5 bases, with 14 bases separating them. Germline CDR1 and CDR2: GTSNPN and SVGIG (reference sequence). The CDR3 here is CAWTTSLATGELFF. CDR3 nucleotides: TGTGCCTGGACCACGTCCCTAGCGACCGGGGAGCTGTTTTTT.

This chain uses TRBV6-4 with TRBJ1-2, with D perhaps TRBD1 (5 bases). Germline values: CDR1 MRHNA, CDR2 SNTAGT. V lost 3 bases, J lost 7 bases, and 18 bases lay in between. The CDR3 has 15 residues. DNA of the CDR3: TGTGCCAGCAGTGAGTGGTCCGGGGGAAGGTCTGGCTACACCTTC. Translating it yields CASSEWSGGRSGYTF.

This chain links TRBV6-5 with TRBJ2-7; 7 bases are shared with TRBD1. The V segment lost 6 bases and the J segment 2 bases; nucleotides outside the gene matches: 7. CDR3 size: 14 residues. CDR1 MNHEY and CDR2 SVGAGI come from the germline V gene. The CDR3 DNA is TGTGCCAGCAGGGGGACAGCAACGGCCTACGAGCAGTACTTC. Protein: CASRGTATAYEQYF.

J is TRBJ1-2 and V is TRBV7-9; D gene unclear. The germline gives CDR1 SEHNR, CDR2 FQNEAQ (reference sequence). CDR3 length: 14 amino acids. V lost 1 base and J lost 1, with 7 bases in between. The chain's CDR3 is CASSLGESNYGYTF. For the CDR3, the DNA is TGTGCCAGCAGCTTAGGAGAGAGTAACTATGGCTACACCTTC. Supplemented by reference TRBV7-9 and TRBJ1-2, the full variable domain reads DTGVSQNPRHKITKRGQNVTFRCDPISEHNRLYWYRQTLGQGPEFLTYFQNEAQLEKSRLLSDRFSAERPKGSFSTLEIQRTEQGDSAMYLCASSLGESNYGYTFGSGTRLTVV.

The chain recombines TRBV3-1 (or the pseudogene TRBV3-2) with TRBJ1-2; 9 nucleotides match TRBD1. The ends lost 1 base at V and 4 bases at J; junction bases unmatched: 7. Germline V gene lookup returns CDR1 LGHDT and CDR2 YNNKEL (reference sequence). The CDR3 sequence is 16 residues long. CDR3 in amino acids: CASSQGWTGDSYGYTF. CDR3 coding DNA: TGTGCCAGCAGCCAAGGGTGGACAGGGGACTCCTATGGCTACACCTTC.

The rearrangement uses TRBV6-5 and TRBJ2-7; D ambiguous. The CDR3 consists of 13 residues. Between the trimmed V and J ends, which lost 6 bases and 2 bases, there was a span of 11 bases. Germline lookup yields CDR1 MNHEY and CDR2 SVGAGI. Here the CDR3 DNA reads TGTGCCAGCAGCCTCACAGAGACCTACGAGCAGTACTTC. It translates to CASSLTETYEQYF.

The chain links TRBV5-6 to TRBJ1-2, with D uncertain. CDR3 length equals 13 residues. From germline, CDR1 is SGHDT and CDR2 YYEEEE. The V end was cut by 2 bases, the J end by 8 bases, with 13 bases between. This CDR3 is CASSLGGFGGYTF. DNA for the CDR3: TGTGCCAGCAGCTTAGGAGGGTTTGGCGGCTACACCTTC.

The chain recombines TRBV5-6 with TRBJ1-4, with TRBD1 as a possible D gene (5 bases). The V gene lost 0 bases and the J gene lost 8 bases, with 14 bases spanning the gap. Looked up from germline, CDR1 is SGHDT and CDR2 is YYEEEE. This CDR3 has 15 amino acids. The CDR3 DNA is TGTGCCAGCAGCTTGGATGGGGGAAGAAGGGAAAAACTGTTTTTT. It specifies CASSLDGGRREKLFF.

The chain couples TRBV25-1 to TRBJ2-5; no clear D. The CDR3 is 13 residues long. CDR1 and CDR2 from the germline V gene are MGHDK and SYGVNS. The V gene lost 3 bases and the J gene lost 2 bases, with 7 bases spanning the gap. The CDR3 nucleotides read TGTGCCAGCAGTGATCCCCTACAAGAGACCCAGTACTTC. Translated, it gives CASSDPLQETQYF.

The chain links TRBV19 to TRBJ1-1; D not certain. This CDR3 comprises 11 residues. Trimming took off 3 bases at V and 3 bases at J, with 2 bases between the two ends. The germline CDR1 and CDR2 sequences are LNHDA and SQIVND (reference sequence). CDR3 in DNA: TGTGCCAGTAGTATCCACACTGAAGCTTTCTTT. This sequence encodes CASSIHTEAFF.

V and J are TRBV24-1 and TRBJ1-2, with no clear D. CDR1 is KGHDR, CDR2 SFDVKD, per germline. Trimming took off 5 bases at V and 7 bases at J, with 16 bases between the two ends. The CDR3 is 14 amino acids. CDR3 sequence reads: CATSVPWLSGGYTF. The CDR3 DNA sequence: TGTGCCACCAGTGTCCCTTGGCTTTCCGGTGGCTACACCTTC.

This rearrangement joins TRBV20-1 to TRBJ1-4; 10 bases fit TRBD1. Germline CDR1 reads DFQATT; CDR2 reads SNEGSKA (reference sequence). CDR3 length: 15 amino acids. J gave up 3 bases and V 5 bases, and 6 bases lay outside the gene matches. The CDR3 is CSARVGTGANEKLFF. The CDR3 DNA is TGCAGTGCTCGTGTCGGGACAGGGGCTAATGAAAAACTGTTTTTT.

The gene calls are TRBV12-5 and TRBJ2-7; no firm D call. Looked up from germline, CDR1 is LGHNT and CDR2 is FRNRAP. The CDR3 sequence is 14 residues long. The V gene lost 7 bases and the J gene lost 0 bases, with 13 bases spanning the gap. CDR3 sequence reads: CASAAYRSSYEQYF. DNA of the CDR3: TGTGCTAGTGCCGCTTACCGGAGCTCCTACGAGCAGTACTTC.

V and J are TRBV7-9 and TRBJ1-6; D is possibly TRBD1 (5 bases). From germline, CDR1 is SEHNR and CDR2 FQNEAQ (reference sequence). Deletions cut 5 bases from V and 5 bases from J, with 16 bases between. CDR3 size: 16 residues. Here the CDR3 reads CASSPPGGANNSPLHF. CDR3 nucleotides: TGTGCCAGCAGCCCCCCGGGAGGGGCAAATAATTCACCCCTCCACTTT.

The genes are TRBV6-5 and TRBJ1-3; 9 bases are a match to TRBD1. Looked up from germline, CDR1 is MNHEY and CDR2 is SVGAGI. J was trimmed by 2 bases and V by 6 bases; bases with no gene match: 5. The CDR3 spans 15 residues. CDR3 DNA sequence: TGTGCCAGCAGCCCCGGACAGGGGCCTGGAAACACCATATATTTT. Translated: CASSPGQGPGNTIYF.

This clone appeared many times. The V call is TRBV19, the J call TRBJ1-1; D not certain. Germline assignment: CDR1 LNHDA and CDR2 SQIVND (reference sequence). The CDR3 has 14 amino acids. Between the trimmed V and J ends, which lost 3 bases and 1 base, there was a span of 9 bases. The CDR3 reads CASSMWGRNTEAFF. CDR3 nucleotide sequence: TGTGCCAGTAGTATGTGGGGAAGGAACACTGAAGCTTTCTTT.

CDR3 sequence: CASRRDNYGYTF. The DNA for the CDR3 is TGTGCCAGCAGACGGGATAACTATGGCTACACCTTC. The rearrangement joins TRBV12-3 or TRBV12-4 to TRBJ1-2; D is uncertain. The CDR3 extends over 12 amino acids. V lost 6 bases and J 1 base, leaving 6 bases between the germline ends.